These 32 T cell receptor beta chains originate from one sample sequenced in a study of blood T cells in healthy people across ages. Using a J-beta primer mix together with a sample-barcoded 5' primer, a second PCR was run for roughly 6 to 12 cycles. TCRdb re-called the 5' RACE reads with MiXCR, one entry per CDR3 protein. In the table there are 920,000 or so distinct CDR3 sequences, 45% of which are singletons. The material sequenced was blood. The receptors were sampled from a woman aged 55-70 years in good health.

The CDR3 nucleotides are TGTGCCAGCAGTCTCGGACAGCCCAATTCACCCCTCCACTTT. Amino acids: CASSLGQPNSPLHF. The chain carries TRBV28 and TRBJ1-6; D is possibly TRBD1 (6 bases). From germline, CDR1 is MDHEN and CDR2 SYDVKM. Trimming pared 5 bases from V and 7 bases from J, leaving 12 bases between. This CDR3 has 14 residues.

The chain uses TRBV10-3 and TRBJ2-3, with 8 bases lining up with TRBD2. V shed 0 bases, J shed 6 bases, and the junction held 5 bases outside the gene matches. Germline CDR1 is ENHRY and CDR2 is SYGVKD. CDR3 size: 15 residues. The CDR3 coding sequence is TGTGCCATCAGTGAGTCTAGGGCTAGCGGGGATACGCAGTATTTT. It translates to CAISESRASGDTQYF.

The chain recombines TRBV12-3 or TRBV12-4 with TRBJ2-7, with D perhaps TRBD1 or TRBD2 (5 bases each). TRBJ2-5 matches the DNA end more closely, so the J call is doubtful. CDR3 length: 14 amino acids. The CDR3 DNA is TGTGCCAGCAGTTTCGAGGGGTCCGGGGAGACCCAGTACTTC. It yields the protein CASSFEGSGETQYF.

The V call is TRBV27, the J call TRBJ2-1; D is unresolved. CDR3 length equals 11 residues. Germline V gene sequence: CDR1 MNHEY, CDR2 SMNVEV (reference sequence). V lost 5 bases and J 9 bases, leaving 8 bases between the germline ends. The CDR3 protein is CASSRGVEQFF. The DNA of the CDR3 is TGTGCCAGCAGTCGTGGGGTTGAGCAGTTCTTC.

The V call is TRBV9, the J call TRBJ2-3; D is uncertain. Germline CDR1 reads SGDLS; CDR2 reads YYNGEE. This CDR3 spans 13 amino acids. Trimming left V 4 bases short and J 0 bases short, with 6 bases between. The CDR3 DNA is TGTGCCAGCAGCACCCATAGCACAGATACGCAGTATTTT. Protein product: CASSTHSTDTQYF.

This clonotype was seen more than once but under ten times. In DNA form, the CDR3 reads TGTGCCAGCAGTAGAGACAGGTTGATCGAAGCTTTCTTT. Its protein is CASSRDRLIEAFF. The chain has TRBV12-3 or TRBV12-4 and TRBJ1-1; D is perhaps TRBD1 (6 bases). The CDR3 is 13 amino acids. V lost 5 bases and J lost 8, with 15 bases in between.

As regards this clonotype: This may be a read error: a much more frequent sequence differs by one nucleotide. This rearrangement joins TRBV20-1 to TRBJ2-1; TRBD1 might be the D (5 bases). Germline lookup yields CDR1 DFQATT and CDR2 SNEGSKA (reference sequence). CDR3 length equals 14 residues. V shed 5 bases and J shed 1 base, with 12 bases lying between them. CDR3 protein: CSADSRDSYNEQFF. The DNA for the CDR3 is TGCAGTGCTGACTCCAGGGATTCCTACAATGAGCAGTTCTTC.

This chain links TRBV10-3 with TRBJ2-1; D is undetermined. The DNA end is more similar to TRBJ2-7, so the J call may be wrong. The CDR3 loop spans 15 amino acids. From germline, CDR1 is ENHRY and CDR2 SYGVKD. The CDR3 protein is CAISESSSSYNEQYF. The DNA of the CDR3 is TGTGCCATCAGTGAGTCTAGTAGCTCCTACAATGAGCAGTACTTC.

This clonotype was observed a few times. The V and J genes are TRBV12-3 or TRBV12-4 and TRBJ1-1; maybe TRBD1 (6 bases). This CDR3 contains 12 residues. The V gene lost 7 bases and the J gene lost 10 bases, with 16 bases spanning the gap. The CDR3 is CASTSGGPTAFF. The CDR3 bases are TGTGCCAGCACCTCGGGGGGGCCAACAGCTTTCTTT.

The sample holds a few counts of this clonotype. The chain has TRBV5-1 and TRBJ2-7; D is possibly TRBD2 (6 bases). This CDR3 contains 15 residues. Germline V lookup: CDR1 SGHRS, CDR2 YFSETQ. V lost 6 bases to trimming and J lost 2 bases, with 18 bases between them. The DNA of the CDR3 is TGCGCCAGCACCCCTCAGGTGGGAGGCACCTACGAGCAGTACTTC. It specifies CASTPQVGGTYEQYF.

CDR3 residues: CASSLARTGPTEAFF. The CDR3, as DNA: TGTGCCAGCAGTTTAGCCCGGACAGGGCCCACTGAAGCTTTCTTT. The V gene is TRBV12-3 or TRBV12-4, the J gene TRBJ1-1, with TRBD1 matching over 8 bases. Unmatched junction bases numbered 4, after V lost 0 bases and J lost 4 bases. There are 15 residues in the CDR3.

The CDR3 DNA follows: TGTGCCAGCAGTTACTCGACAGGGGGTCAGTACGAGCAGTACTTC. This gives the protein CASSYSTGGQYEQYF. The rearrangement uses TRBV6-5 and TRBJ2-7; TRBD1 agrees at 9 bases. V lost 0 bases, J lost 4 bases, and 4 bases stayed unmatched. There are 15 residues in the CDR3. The germline gives CDR1 MNHEY, CDR2 SVGAGI.

A few counts support this clonotype. The genes are TRBV6-1 and TRBJ2-5, with no clear D. Trimming removed 3 bases from V and 5 bases from J, with 7 bases in between. The germline V gene encodes CDR1 MNHNS and CDR2 SASEGT. The CDR3 contains 12 residues. Here the CDR3 DNA reads TGTGCCAGCAGTGAGATCGGGGAGACCCAGTACTTC. Translated, it gives CASSEIGETQYF.

This clonotype was counted between two and nine times. For the CDR3, the DNA is TGTGCCAGCAAGGGATATAGCGGGAGACCTCGCAATGAGCAGTTCTTC. Residues: CASKGYSGRPRNEQFF. This sequence joins TRBV6-2 or TRBV6-3 and TRBJ2-1; the match to TRBD2 covers 9 bases. This CDR3 comprises 16 residues. V lost 7 bases and J lost 6; bases outside the gene matches: 13. Germline-derived CDR1 and CDR2 are MNHEY and SVGEGT.

The chain combines TRBV7-7 with TRBJ2-5; D may match TRBD1 or TRBD2 (6 bases each). The CDR3 covers 15 residues. The V end was cut by 5 bases, the J end by 6 bases, with 19 bases between. Germline-derived CDR1 and CDR2 are SSHAT and FNYEAQ (reference sequence). In DNA, the CDR3 is TGTGCCAGCAGCCGCGGGGACACGGAGCAGCAGACCCAGTACTTC. Amino acid sequence: CASSRGDTEQQTQYF.

The rearrangement links TRBV28 to TRBJ2-3; 9 bases agree with TRBD2. With 2 bases clipped from V and 4 bases from J, the junction kept 13 bases outside the gene matches. Germline CDR1 is MDHEN and CDR2 is SYDVKM. The CDR3 totals 18 residues. The CDR3 here is CASSLPLAGEVGPDTQYF. The DNA for the CDR3 is TGTGCCAGCAGTTTACCCTTAGCGGGAGAGGTTGGGCCAGATACGCAGTATTTT.

On this clonotype itself: This may be a read error, as it is one base from a much larger clone. This chain joins TRBV18 and TRBJ2-1; D is uncertain. The J call may be mistaken, given a closer DNA end match to TRBJ2-7. CDR3 size: 16 residues. Looked up from germline, CDR1 is KGHSH and CDR2 is LQKENI. This CDR3 is CASSPNRASSYNEQYF. CDR3 DNA sequence: TGTGCCAGCTCACCAAATAGAGCGAGCTCCTACAATGAGCAGTACTTC.

This clonotype was recorded many times. The chain joins TRBV7-3 to TRBJ1-1; maybe TRBD1 (5 bases). From germline, CDR1 is SGHTA and CDR2 FQGTGA. CDR3 length: 14 residues. Trimming removed 2 bases at V and 0 bases at J, with 7 bases between. CDR3 coding DNA: TGTGCCAGCAGCTTAGGGGGAGTGAACACTGAAGCTTTCTTT. Encoded protein: CASSLGGVNTEAFF. Drawing the rest from reference TRBV7-3 and TRBJ1-1, the complete variable domain is GAGVSQTPSNKVTEKGKYVELRCDPISGHTALYWYRQSLGQGPEFLIYFQGTGAADDSGLPNDRFFAVRPEGSVSTLKIQRTERGDSAVYLCASSLGGVNTEAFFGQGTRLTVV.

The rearrangement uses TRBV9 and TRBJ2-7, with D possibly matching TRBD2 (5 bases). The V gene lost 1 base and the J gene lost 6 bases, with 8 bases spanning the gap. This CDR3 region has 12 residues. Germline CDR1 reads SGDLS; CDR2 reads YYNGEE. DNA of the CDR3: TGTGCCAGCAGCGTACTAGAGGGCGAGCAGTACTTC. It encodes CASSVLEGEQYF.

DNA for the CDR3: TGTGCCAGCAGTTACAGGGGTGCCAGGGAGCTGTTTTTT. Protein: CASSYRGARELFF. The rearrangement uses TRBV6-5 and TRBJ2-2; a weak D match, TRBD1 (5 bases). The germline gives CDR1 MNHEY, CDR2 SVGAGI. This CDR3 region has 13 residues. The V gene lost 2 bases and the J gene lost 9 bases, with 10 bases spanning the gap.

V gene TRBV20-1 combines with J gene TRBJ2-4; D could derive from TRBD1 or TRBD2 (5 bases each). Near its end, the DNA agrees better with TRBJ2-7, so the J call may be wrong. The CDR3 covers 15 residues. Germline V gene data show CDR1 as DFQATT and CDR2 as SNEGSKA (reference sequence). CDR3 residues: CSARVPGAPFYEQYF. The CDR3 DNA reads as TGCAGTGCTAGAGTCCCCGGGGCCCCTTTCTACGAGCAGTACTTC.

The rearrangement uses TRBV29-1 and TRBJ1-2; TRBD1 matches 9 bases. There are 13 residues in the CDR3. J lost 2 bases, V lost 6 bases, and 4 bases had no gene match. Germline V lookup: CDR1 SQVTM, CDR2 ANQGSEA. CDR3 coding DNA: TGCAGCGTCGGACAGGGGAGGAACTATGGCTACACCTTC. Its protein is CSVGQGRNYGYTF.

The chain employs TRBV20-1 and TRBJ2-3; 9 positions match TRBD2. The length of the CDR3 is 14 residues. Germline V gene data show CDR1 as DFQATT and CDR2 as SNEGSKA (reference sequence). The trim removed 5 bases at V and 9 bases at J, leaving 12 bases unmatched. CDR3 residues: CSAPISAGGETQYF. Here the CDR3 DNA reads TGCAGTGCTCCTATTTCAGCGGGAGGAGAAACGCAGTATTTT.

This rearrangement joins TRBV6-5 to TRBJ1-2; 9 nucleotides align to TRBD1. Per germline, CDR1 MNHEY and CDR2 SVGAGI. The CDR3 is made up of 15 amino acids. The V segment lost 4 bases and the J segment 0 bases; nucleotides outside the gene matches: 3. CDR3 DNA: TGTGCCAGCAGTTTTCGGACAGGGGCTAACTATGGCTACACCTTC. Its protein product is CASSFRTGANYGYTF.

This clonotype came up a few times. The J gene is TRBJ2-7, the V gene TRBV6-6; 14 bases are shared with TRBD2. This CDR3 spans 16 amino acids. V dropped 4 bases and J dropped 7; count of bases not matched to a gene: 9. CDR1 is MNHNY, CDR2 SVGAGI, per germline (reference sequence). The CDR3 nucleotides read TGTGCCAGCAGTTTTATGACTAGCGGGAGGGCTAGGGAGCAGTACTTC. It translates to CASSFMTSGRAREQYF.

Ten or more counts support this clonotype. J is TRBJ2-1 and V is TRBV5-5, with D unresolved. V gave up 2 bases and J gave up 1 base, with 1 base separating them. There are 12 residues in the CDR3. CDR1 is SGHKS, CDR2 YYEKEE, per germline (reference sequence). The CDR3: CASSLSYNEQFF. Here the CDR3 DNA reads TGTGCCAGCAGCTTATCCTACAATGAGCAGTTCTTC. Combining the CDR3 with reference TRBV5-5 and TRBJ2-1 gives the whole variable domain DAGVTQSPTHLIKTRGQQVTLRCSPISGHKSVSWYQQVLGQGPQFIFQYYEKEERGRGNFPDRFSARQFPNYSSELNVNALLLGDSALYLCASSLSYNEQFFGPGTRLTVL.

V and J are TRBV12-3 or TRBV12-4 and TRBJ1-5, with unresolved D. V gave up 5 bases and J gave up 11 bases, with 22 bases separating them. The CDR3 has 15 amino acids. The CDR3 coding sequence is TGTGCCAGCAGTCCCCGGGGAGGGCGGGGTGAGACCCAGCATTTT. This codes for CASSPRGGRGETQHF.

This clonotype was picked up a small number of times. The gene calls are TRBV2 and TRBJ2-3; D is uncertain. The V gene's germline CDR1 is SNHLY and CDR2 FYNNEI. The CDR3 is 13 residues long. Between the trimmed V and J ends, which lost 1 base and 5 bases, there was a span of 7 bases. CDR3 DNA sequence: TGTGCCAGCAGTGAAGAATATCAAGATACGCAGTATTTT. Its protein product is CASSEEYQDTQYF.

This clonotype has only one observation. The chain recombines TRBV27 with TRBJ2-3; D possibly matches TRBD1 or TRBD2 (5 bases each). Trimming took 5 bases from V and 4 from J, leaving 19 bases between them. The CDR3 has 16 amino acids. Germline lookup yields CDR1 MNHEY and CDR2 SMNVEV (reference sequence). CDR3 in amino acids: CASSTRDARRSDTQYF. The CDR3 nucleotides are TGTGCCAGCAGTACCCGGGACGCACGCCGGTCAGATACGCAGTATTTT.

This clonotype was seen a single time. The gene calls are TRBV7-2 and TRBJ2-1; D gene unclear. The V gene lost 2 bases and the J gene lost 6 bases, with 11 bases spanning the gap. The CDR3 spans 14 residues. Per the germline V gene, CDR1 is SGHTA and CDR2 is FQGNSA. The CDR3, as DNA: TGTGCCAGCAGCTTAAGGAGTAGGGTCAATGAGCAGTTCTTC. Amino acids: CASSLRSRVNEQFF.

V gene TRBV6-1 combines with J gene TRBJ1-1; unclear D gene. CDR1 is MNHNS and CDR2 is SASEGT in the germline V gene. The CDR3 sequence is 14 residues long. The germline V and J ends were trimmed by 4 bases and 5 bases, with 14 bases remaining between them. CDR3 DNA: TGTGCCAGCAGTGCCATAGGCGAGGTGACTGAAGCTTTCTTT. This codes for CASSAIGEVTEAFF.

V gene TRBV11-2 combines with J gene TRBJ2-4; 7 bases map to TRBD2. V was pared by 5 bases and J by 3 bases, with 13 bases of the junction left unmatched. The CDR3 runs to 17 residues. Germline loops: CDR1 SGHAT, CDR2 FQNNGV. CDR3 DNA sequence: TGTGCCAGCAGCCCCCAACTAGCGAGTGGTGGCAAAAACATTCAGTACTTC. Protein: CASSPQLASGGKNIQYF.